This TCR beta chain comes out of a study of control samples from healthy donors and cancer patients. CDR1 and CDR2 (germline): MNHEY, SMNVEV (reference sequence). This CDR3 comprises 14 residues. Trimming pared 3 bases from V and 3 bases from J, leaving 9 bases between. Repertoires were generated with immunoSEQ multiplex PCR, while TCRdb's copy carries only in-frame clones and drops some. The data contain about 150,000 clones, 80% to 95% of them seen just once; the ten biggest clones take up roughly 6.2%. Material for sequencing was blood. The TCR comes from a man aged 18 to 35 in good health. V and J are TRBV27 and TRBJ1-5, with D tentatively TRBD1 (5 bases). The DNA of the CDR3 is TGTGCCAGCAGTTTTGGGGGAGACAATCAGCCCCAGCATTTT. As protein: CASSFGGDNQPQHF.